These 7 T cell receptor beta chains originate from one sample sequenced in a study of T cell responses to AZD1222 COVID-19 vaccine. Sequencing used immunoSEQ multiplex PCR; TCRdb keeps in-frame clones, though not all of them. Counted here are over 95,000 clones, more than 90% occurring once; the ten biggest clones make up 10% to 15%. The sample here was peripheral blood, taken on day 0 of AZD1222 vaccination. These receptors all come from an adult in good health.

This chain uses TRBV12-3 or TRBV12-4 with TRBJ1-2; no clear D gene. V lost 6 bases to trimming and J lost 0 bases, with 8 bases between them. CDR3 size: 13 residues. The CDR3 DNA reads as TGTGCCAGCAGCCCCAGTACTAACTATGGCTACACCTTC. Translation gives CASSPSTNYGYTF.

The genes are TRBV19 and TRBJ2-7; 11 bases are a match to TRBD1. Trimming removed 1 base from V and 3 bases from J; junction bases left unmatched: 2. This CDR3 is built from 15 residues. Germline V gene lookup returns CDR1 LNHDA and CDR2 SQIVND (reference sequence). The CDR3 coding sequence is TGTGCCAGTAGTATAGTGGGGACAGGGGGCTACGAGCAGTACTTC. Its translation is CASSIVGTGGYEQYF.

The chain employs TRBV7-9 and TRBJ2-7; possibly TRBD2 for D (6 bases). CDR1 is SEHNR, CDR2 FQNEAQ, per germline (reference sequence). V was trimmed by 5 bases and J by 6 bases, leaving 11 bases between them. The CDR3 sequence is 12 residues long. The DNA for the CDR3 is TGTGCCAGCAGCCACGGAGGGAGCGAGCAGTACTTC. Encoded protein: CASSHGGSEQYF.

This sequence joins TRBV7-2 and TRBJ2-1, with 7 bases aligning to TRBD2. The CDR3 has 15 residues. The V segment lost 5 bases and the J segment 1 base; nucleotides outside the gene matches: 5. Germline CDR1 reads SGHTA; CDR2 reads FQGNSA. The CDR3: CASSLSGRSYNEQFF. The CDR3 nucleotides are TGTGCCAGCAGCCTTAGCGGGCGGTCCTACAATGAGCAGTTCTTC.

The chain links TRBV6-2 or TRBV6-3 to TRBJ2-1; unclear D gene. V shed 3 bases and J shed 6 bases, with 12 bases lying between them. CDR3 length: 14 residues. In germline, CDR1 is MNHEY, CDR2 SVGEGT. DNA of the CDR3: TGTGCCAGCAGTTATCGAAGCACGGTCAATGAGCAGTTCTTC. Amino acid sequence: CASSYRSTVNEQFF.

The CDR3: CASSVDRLNTEAFF. The DNA of the CDR3 is TGTGCCAGCAGCGTGGACAGATTGAACACTGAAGCTTTCTTT. The J gene is TRBJ1-1, the V gene TRBV9; a possible D gene is TRBD1 (6 bases). Germline-derived CDR1 and CDR2 are SGDLS and YYNGEE. Trimming took 2 bases from V and 0 from J, leaving 8 bases between them. The CDR3 has 14 residues.

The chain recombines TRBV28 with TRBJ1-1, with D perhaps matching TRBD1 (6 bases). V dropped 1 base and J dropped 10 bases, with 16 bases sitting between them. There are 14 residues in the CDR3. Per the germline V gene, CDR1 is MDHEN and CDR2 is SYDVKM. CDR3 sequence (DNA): TGTGCCAGCAGTTTATACAGGGCAGAGCGCGGAGCTTTCTTT. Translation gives CASSLYRAERGAFF.